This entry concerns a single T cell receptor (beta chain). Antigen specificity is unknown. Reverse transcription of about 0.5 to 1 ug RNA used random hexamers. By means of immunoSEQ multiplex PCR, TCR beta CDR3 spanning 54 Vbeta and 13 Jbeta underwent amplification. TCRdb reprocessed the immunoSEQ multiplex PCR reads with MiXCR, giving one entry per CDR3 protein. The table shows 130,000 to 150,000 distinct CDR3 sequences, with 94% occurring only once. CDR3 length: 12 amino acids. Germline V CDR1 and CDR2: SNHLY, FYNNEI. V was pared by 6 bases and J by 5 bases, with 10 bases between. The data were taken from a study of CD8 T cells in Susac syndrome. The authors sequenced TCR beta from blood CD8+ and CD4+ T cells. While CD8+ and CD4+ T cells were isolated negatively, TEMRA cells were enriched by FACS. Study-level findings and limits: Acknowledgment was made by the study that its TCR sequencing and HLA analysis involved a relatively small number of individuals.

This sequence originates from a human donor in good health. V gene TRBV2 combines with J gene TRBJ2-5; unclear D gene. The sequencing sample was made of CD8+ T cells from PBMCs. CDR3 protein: CASRDLWETQYF. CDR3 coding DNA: TGTGCCAGCAGGGACCTGTGGGAGACCCAGTACTTC.